The 10 T cell receptor beta chains below all came from one sample that was sequenced in a study of T cell changes during pregnancy in multiple sclerosis. Repertoires were generated with immunoSEQ multiplex PCR, while TCRdb's copy carries only in-frame clones and drops some. The sample carries 17,000 or so clones, roughly 80% recorded once. Sequenced here: CD8+ T cells from peripheral blood mononuclear cells, sampled in the third trimester of pregnancy. These receptors originate from a female donor in good health, enrolled as a control in a pregnancy study.

The V call is TRBV7-2, the J call TRBJ2-1; TRBD2 matches 7 bases. This CDR3 is 16 amino acids long. Germline V lookup: CDR1 SGHTA, CDR2 FQGNSA. V lost 5 bases and J lost 5; bases outside the gene matches: 12. The CDR3 reads CASSRARRERNNEQFF. The CDR3 region has the DNA TGTGCCAGCAGCCGAGCGCGGCGGGAGCGGAACAATGAGCAGTTCTTC.

CDR3 amino acids: CASSSPLASGGSYEQYF. The DNA for the CDR3 is TGTGCCAGCAGTTCCCCCCTTGCTAGCGGGGGGTCGTACGAGCAGTACTTC. The chain combines TRBV27 with TRBJ2-7, with TRBD2 identical over 11 bases. This CDR3 region has 17 residues. CDR1 and CDR2 (germline): MNHEY, SMNVEV (reference sequence). Trimming cost V 4 bases and J 4 bases; bases outside gene matches: 12.

The chain combines TRBV29-1 with TRBJ2-7; a possible D gene is TRBD1 (6 bases). Trimming pared 3 bases from V and 6 bases from J, leaving 15 bases between. The germline gives CDR1 SQVTM, CDR2 ANQGSEA. The CDR3 extends over 13 amino acids. CDR3 region: CSVEITGQAEQYF. CDR3 sequence (DNA): TGCAGCGTTGAGATAACAGGGCAAGCCGAGCAGTACTTC.

The CDR3 spells CASKQGNTEAFF. The DNA for the CDR3 is TGTGCCAGCAAACAGGGGAACACTGAAGCTTTCTTT. The rearrangement joins TRBV5-6 to TRBJ1-1; D is perhaps TRBD1 (6 bases). CDR1 SGHDT and CDR2 YYEEEE come from the germline V gene. This CDR3 has 12 amino acids. Trimming took 6 bases from V and 1 from J, leaving 7 bases between them. Full variable domain (remainder filled in from reference TRBV5-6 and TRBJ1-1): DAGVTQSPTHLIKTRGQQVTLRCSPKSGHDTVSWYQQALGQGPQFIFQYYEEEERQRGNFPDRFSGHQFPNYSSELNVNALLLGDSALYLCASKQGNTEAFFGQGTRLTVV.

This chain links TRBV9 with TRBJ2-7; no clear D gene. V was cut by 4 bases and J by 6 bases, with 8 bases left in between. This CDR3 region has 11 residues. CDR1 SGDLS and CDR2 YYNGEE come from the germline V gene. The CDR3 reads CASSNPGEQYF. Here the CDR3 DNA reads TGTGCCAGCAGCAACCCGGGCGAGCAGTACTTC.

The chain combines TRBV5-6 with TRBJ2-5; D remains unclear. CDR1 and CDR2 from the germline V gene are SGHDT and YYEEEE. V gave up 5 bases and J gave up 2 bases, with 10 bases separating them. CDR3 length: 13 amino acids. DNA for the CDR3: TGTGCCAGCAGGGTCCCCGGGCAAGAGACCCAGTACTTC. Residues: CASRVPGQETQYF.

J is TRBJ2-5 and V is TRBV19; the match to TRBD1 covers 8 bases. The CDR3 covers 15 residues. The germline V gene encodes CDR1 LNHDA and CDR2 SQIVND (reference sequence). The ends lost 9 bases at V and 1 base at J; junction bases unmatched: 10. The CDR3 DNA sequence: TGTGCCAGCAATGGTACAGGGGGAGGCCAAGAGACCCAGTACTTC. Its protein product is CASNGTGGGQETQYF.

This chain joins TRBV7-9 and TRBJ2-5; maybe TRBD2 (5 bases). Between the trimmed V and J ends, which lost 8 bases and 0 bases, there was a span of 10 bases. Germline loops: CDR1 SEHNR, CDR2 FQNEAQ (reference sequence). The CDR3 is 13 amino acids. CDR3 DNA sequence: TGTGCCAGCCAGGACTCCAACCAAGAGACCCAGTACTTC. It codes for CASQDSNQETQYF.

The V call is TRBV7-6, the J call TRBJ2-3; 10 bases align to TRBD2. The CDR3 consists of 15 residues. V dropped 5 bases and J dropped 6; count of bases not matched to a gene: 8. CDR1 SGHVS and CDR2 FNYEAQ come from the germline V gene. The CDR3 region is CASSPKRGGMDTQYF. DNA for the CDR3: TGTGCCAGCAGCCCGAAGCGGGGGGGCATGGATACGCAGTATTTT.

This chain joins TRBV7-8 and TRBJ1-1; the D is unclear. The CDR3 has 11 residues. Germline-derived CDR1 and CDR2 are SGHVS and FQNEAQ. The germline V and J ends were trimmed by 8 bases and 4 bases, with 8 bases remaining between them. The CDR3 sequence: CASAGSTEAFF. The CDR3 coding sequence is TGTGCCAGCGCCGGGAGCACTGAAGCTTTCTTT.